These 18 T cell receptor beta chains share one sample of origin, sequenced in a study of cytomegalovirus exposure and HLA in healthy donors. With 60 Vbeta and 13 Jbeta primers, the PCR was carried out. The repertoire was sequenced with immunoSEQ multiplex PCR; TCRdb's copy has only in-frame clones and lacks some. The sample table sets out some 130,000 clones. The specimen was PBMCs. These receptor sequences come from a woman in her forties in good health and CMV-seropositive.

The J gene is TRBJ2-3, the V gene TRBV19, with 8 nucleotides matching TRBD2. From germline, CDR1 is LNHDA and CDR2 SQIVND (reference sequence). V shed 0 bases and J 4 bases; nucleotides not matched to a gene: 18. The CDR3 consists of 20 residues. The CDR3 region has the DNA TGTGCCAGTAGTATAGATTCGGGATCGGCGGCGGGAGGATGGGCAGATACGCAGTATTTT. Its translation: CASSIDSGSAAGGWADTQYF.

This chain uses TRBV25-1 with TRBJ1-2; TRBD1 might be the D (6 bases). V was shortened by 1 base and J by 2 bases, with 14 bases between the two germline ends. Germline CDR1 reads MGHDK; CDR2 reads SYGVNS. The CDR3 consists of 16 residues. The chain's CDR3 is CASSEWAGESNYGYTF. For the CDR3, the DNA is TGTGCCAGCAGTGAATGGGCAGGGGAATCAAACTATGGCTACACCTTC.

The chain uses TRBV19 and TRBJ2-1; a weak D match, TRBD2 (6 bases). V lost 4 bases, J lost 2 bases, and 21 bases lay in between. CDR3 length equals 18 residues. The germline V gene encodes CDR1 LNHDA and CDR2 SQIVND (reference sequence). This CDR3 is CASSRARLGDGAYNEQFF. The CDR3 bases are TGTGCCAGTAGTAGGGCGAGACTAGGGGACGGGGCCTACAATGAGCAGTTCTTC. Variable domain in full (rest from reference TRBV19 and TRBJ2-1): DGGITQSPKYLFRKEGQNVTLSCEQNLNHDAMYWYRQDPGQGLRLIYYSQIVNDFQKGDIAEGYSVSREKKESFPLTVTSAQKNPTAFYLCASSRARLGDGAYNEQFFGPGTRLTVL.

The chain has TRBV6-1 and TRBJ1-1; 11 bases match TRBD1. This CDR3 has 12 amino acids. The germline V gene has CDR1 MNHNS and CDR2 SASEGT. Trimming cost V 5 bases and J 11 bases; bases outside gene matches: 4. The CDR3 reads CASSIGQGAAFF. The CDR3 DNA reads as TGTGCCAGCAGTATCGGACAGGGGGCGGCTTTCTTT.

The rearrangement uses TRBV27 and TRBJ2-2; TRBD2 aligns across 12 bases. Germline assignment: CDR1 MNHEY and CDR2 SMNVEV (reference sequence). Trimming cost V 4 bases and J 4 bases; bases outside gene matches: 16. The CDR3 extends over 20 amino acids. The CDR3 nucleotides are TGTGCCAGCAGTTCACTGACTAGCGGGAGTACTCAGGGTGGCACCGGGGAGCTGTTTTTT. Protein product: CASSSLTSGSTQGGTGELFF.

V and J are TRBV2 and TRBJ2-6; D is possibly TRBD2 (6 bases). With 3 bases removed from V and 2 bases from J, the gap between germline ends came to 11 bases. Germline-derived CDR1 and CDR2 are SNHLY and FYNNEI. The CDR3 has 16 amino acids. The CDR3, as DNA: TGTGCCAGCAGTGATCAGCCGGGGGCTGGGGCCAACGTCCTGACTTTC. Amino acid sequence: CASSDQPGAGANVLTF. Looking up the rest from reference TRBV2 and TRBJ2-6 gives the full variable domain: EPEVTQTPSHQVTQMGQEVILRCVPISNHLYFYWYRQILGQKVEFLVSFYNNEISEKSEIFDDQFSVERPDGSNFTLKIRSTKLEDSAMYFCASSDQPGAGANVLTFGAGSRLTVL.

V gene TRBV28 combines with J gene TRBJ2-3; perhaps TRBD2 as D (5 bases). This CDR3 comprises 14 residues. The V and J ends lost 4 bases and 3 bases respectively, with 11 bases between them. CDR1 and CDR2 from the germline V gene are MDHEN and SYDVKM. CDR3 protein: CASSSVDWTDTQYF. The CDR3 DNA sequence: TGTGCCAGCAGTTCAGTGGACTGGACAGATACGCAGTATTTT.

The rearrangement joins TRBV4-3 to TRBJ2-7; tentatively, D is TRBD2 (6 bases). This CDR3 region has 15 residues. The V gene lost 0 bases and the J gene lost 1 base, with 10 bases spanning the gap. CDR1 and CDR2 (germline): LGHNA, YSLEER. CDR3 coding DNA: TGCGCCAGCAGCCAAGAATTCGGGACTTCCTACGAGCAGTACTTC. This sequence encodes CASSQEFGTSYEQYF.

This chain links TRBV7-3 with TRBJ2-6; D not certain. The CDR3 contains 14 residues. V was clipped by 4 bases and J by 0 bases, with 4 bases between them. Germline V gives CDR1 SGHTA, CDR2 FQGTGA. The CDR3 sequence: CASSSGSGANVLTF. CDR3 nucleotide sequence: TGTGCCAGCAGCTCCGGCTCTGGGGCCAACGTCCTGACTTTC.

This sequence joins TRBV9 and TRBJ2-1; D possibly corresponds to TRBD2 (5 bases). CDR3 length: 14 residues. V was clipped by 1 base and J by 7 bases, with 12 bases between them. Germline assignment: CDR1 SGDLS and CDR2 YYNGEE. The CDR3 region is CASSVLGSGNEQFF. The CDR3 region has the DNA TGTGCCAGCAGCGTACTGGGATCGGGAAATGAGCAGTTCTTC.

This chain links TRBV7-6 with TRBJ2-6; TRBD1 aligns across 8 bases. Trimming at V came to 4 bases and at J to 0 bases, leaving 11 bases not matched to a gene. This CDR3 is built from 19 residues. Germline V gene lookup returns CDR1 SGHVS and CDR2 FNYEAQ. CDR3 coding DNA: TGTGCCAGCAGCTCCGCCCGGGTGACAGGGGCCTCTGGGGCCAACGTCCTGACTTTC. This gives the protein CASSSARVTGASGANVLTF.

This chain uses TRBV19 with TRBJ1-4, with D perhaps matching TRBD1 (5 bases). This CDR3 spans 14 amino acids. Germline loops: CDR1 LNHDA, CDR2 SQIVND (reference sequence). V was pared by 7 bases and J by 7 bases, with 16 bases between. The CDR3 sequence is CASTDSGRLEKLFF. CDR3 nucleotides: TGTGCCAGTACCGACTCAGGGCGGCTTGAAAAACTGTTTTTT. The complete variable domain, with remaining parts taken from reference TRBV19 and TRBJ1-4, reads DGGITQSPKYLFRKEGQNVTLSCEQNLNHDAMYWYRQDPGQGLRLIYYSQIVNDFQKGDIAEGYSVSREKKESFPLTVTSAQKNPTAFYLCASTDSGRLEKLFFGSGTQLSVL.

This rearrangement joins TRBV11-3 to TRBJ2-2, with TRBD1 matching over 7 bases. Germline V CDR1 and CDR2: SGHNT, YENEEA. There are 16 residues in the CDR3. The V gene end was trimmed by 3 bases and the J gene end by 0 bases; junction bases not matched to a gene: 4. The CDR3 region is CASSLGTATNTGELFF. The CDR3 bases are TGTGCCAGCAGCTTGGGGACAGCTACGAACACCGGGGAGCTGTTTTTT.

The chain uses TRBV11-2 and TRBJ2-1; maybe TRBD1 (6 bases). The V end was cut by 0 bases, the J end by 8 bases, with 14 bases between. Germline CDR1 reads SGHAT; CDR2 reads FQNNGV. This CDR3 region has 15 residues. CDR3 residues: CASSLEQGGLYEQFF. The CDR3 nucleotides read TGTGCCAGCAGCTTAGAACAGGGTGGGCTGTATGAGCAGTTCTTC.

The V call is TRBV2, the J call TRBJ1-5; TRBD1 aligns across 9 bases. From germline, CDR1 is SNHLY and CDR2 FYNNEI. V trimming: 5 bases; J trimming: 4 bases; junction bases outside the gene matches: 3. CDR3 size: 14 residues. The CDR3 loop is CASSFGTGNQPQHF. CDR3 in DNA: TGTGCCAGCAGTTTTGGGACAGGGAATCAGCCCCAGCATTTT.

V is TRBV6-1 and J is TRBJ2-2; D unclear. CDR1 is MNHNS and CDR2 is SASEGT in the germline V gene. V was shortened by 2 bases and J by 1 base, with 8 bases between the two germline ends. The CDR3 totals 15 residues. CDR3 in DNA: TGTGCCAGCAGTGAATTGTGGCAGAACACCGGGGAGCTGTTTTTT. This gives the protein CASSELWQNTGELFF.

This CDR3 reads CASSSSRTRGETQYF. CDR3 coding DNA: TGTGCCAGCAGCTCTTCTCGGACTAGAGGAGAGACCCAGTACTTC. The chain joins TRBV6-5 to TRBJ2-5; 7 positions match TRBD2. V lost 6 bases to trimming and J lost 4 bases; unmatched junction nucleotides: 11. CDR3 length: 15 amino acids. Germline-derived CDR1 and CDR2 are MNHEY and SVGAGI.

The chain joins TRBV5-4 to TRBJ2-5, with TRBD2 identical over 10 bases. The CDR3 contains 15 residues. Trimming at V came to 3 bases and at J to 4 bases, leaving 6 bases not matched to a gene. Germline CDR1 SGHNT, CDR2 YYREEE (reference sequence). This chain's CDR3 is CASSSLAGVRETQYF. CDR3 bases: TGTGCCAGCAGCTCTCTAGCGGGAGTAAGAGAGACCCAGTACTTC.